The 31 T cell receptor beta chains below were found in one sample sequenced in a study of blood T cells in healthy people across ages. With a J-beta primer mix and a sample-barcoded 5' primer, a second PCR ran 7 to 11 cycles. Each CDR3 protein gets one entry after TCRdb re-called the 5' RACE reads with MiXCR. The data show about 970,000 distinct CDR3 sequences, 51% seen once. What was sequenced was blood. The receptor set was obtained from a woman aged 60-75 years in good health.

This chain connects TRBV5-1 to TRBJ2-7, with D unclear. Trimming stripped 3 bases from V and 0 bases from J, with 13 bases between. Germline lookup yields CDR1 SGHRS and CDR2 YFSETQ. The CDR3 sequence is 15 residues long. This chain's CDR3 is CASSSHRDLSYEQYF. The CDR3 nucleotides read TGCGCCAGCAGCTCCCACAGAGACCTCTCCTACGAGCAGTACTTC.

The chain has TRBV29-1 and TRBJ1-5; unclear D gene. The V end lost 4 bases, the J end lost 4 bases, and 8 bases lay between the germline ends. Germline CDR1 is SQVTM and CDR2 is ANQGSEA. The CDR3 length is 12 residues. CDR3 protein: CSVVEGNQPQHF. As DNA, the CDR3 is TGCAGCGTTGTTGAGGGTAATCAGCCCCAGCATTTT.

CDR3: CSAESGRVNTDTQYF. CDR3 DNA: TGCAGTGCCGAGAGCGGGAGAGTTAACACAGATACGCAGTATTTT. The chain combines TRBV20-1 with TRBJ2-3; 8 bases fit TRBD2. Trimming removed 6 bases from V and 2 bases from J; junction bases left unmatched: 10. CDR3 size: 15 residues. CDR1 is DFQATT and CDR2 is SNEGSKA in the germline V gene (reference sequence).

The rearrangement joins TRBV12-3 or TRBV12-4 to TRBJ2-3; perhaps D is TRBD1 or TRBD2 (5 bases each). V dropped 4 bases and J dropped 0 bases, with 14 bases sitting between them. The length of the CDR3 is 16 residues. In DNA form, the CDR3 reads TGTGCCAGCAGTTCGCACGGAAGGGACAGCACAGATACGCAGTATTTT. This encodes CASSSHGRDSTDTQYF.

The genes are TRBV5-1 and TRBJ2-7, with TRBD1 matching 12 bases. The J call may be faulty, since TRBJ2-5 better matches the DNA end. The CDR3 consists of 17 residues. Germline V gene data show CDR1 as SGHRS and CDR2 as YFSETQ. CDR3 bases: TGCGCCAGCAGCGAAACGGGACAGGGGGCTTTGGGGGAGACCCAGTACTTC. Encoded protein: CASSETGQGALGETQYF.

The V and J genes are TRBV21-1 and TRBJ2-7; the DNA was not compared with TRBD2, the D call given in the table. TRBV21-1 is a documented pseudogene. CDR3 length equals 16 residues. The CDR3 sequence is CATERCGMLFYNEQYF. The CDR3 coding sequence is TGTGCCACCGAACGTTGCGGGATGTTATTCTACAATGAGCAGTACTTC.

V and J are TRBV12-3 or TRBV12-4 and TRBJ2-3; TRBD2 agrees at 8 bases. CDR3 length: 14 residues. J was trimmed by 4 bases and V by 9 bases; bases with no gene match: 9. CDR3 residues: CASRGGREPDTQYF. The CDR3 DNA reads TGTGCCAGTCGCGGGGGGCGGGAGCCAGATACGCAGTATTTT.

This clonotype was seen many times. V is TRBV2 and J is TRBJ2-1, with a possible D match to TRBD2 (7 bases). V gave up 6 bases and J gave up 8 bases, with 20 bases separating them. The CDR3 is 15 residues long. Germline V gives CDR1 SNHLY, CDR2 FYNNEI. CDR3 coding DNA: TGTGCCAGCAGGACCGGGGGCGGGAGTGGGTATGAGCAGTTCTTC. Translated, it gives CASRTGGGSGYEQFF.

This clonotype was seen a few times. This sequence joins TRBV6-5 and TRBJ2-3, with TRBD1 matching over 7 bases. CDR1 and CDR2 from the germline V gene are MNHEY and SVGAGI. The CDR3 sequence is 13 residues long. The V segment lost 6 bases and the J segment 6 bases; nucleotides outside the gene matches: 6. Here the CDR3 reads CASRGGGSDTQYF. The CDR3 nucleotides are TGTGCCAGCAGAGGGGGCGGGTCGGATACGCAGTATTTT.

A few counts support this clonotype. CDR3 DNA sequence: TGTGCCACCAGAGGAATCAGGCGGGAGAGGGCAGATACGCAGTATTTT. Its translation is CATRGIRRERADTQYF. The chain links TRBV15 to TRBJ2-3; 7 bases match TRBD2. Germline V gene data show CDR1 as LNHNV and CDR2 as YYDKDF (reference sequence). V gave up 6 bases and J gave up 4 bases; unmatched junction bases: 13. The CDR3 has 16 amino acids.

The rearrangement links TRBV18 to TRBJ2-6, with D unclear. The germline V gene encodes CDR1 KGHSH and CDR2 LQKENI. Trimming shortened V by 2 bases and J by 0 bases, and 14 bases separated the two germline ends. This CDR3 has 18 residues. The CDR3 protein is CASSPGRVSSSGANVLTF. CDR3 sequence (DNA): TGTGCCAGCTCACCAGGCCGGGTCTCCAGCTCTGGGGCCAACGTCCTGACTTTC.

The chain combines TRBV7-8 with TRBJ2-3; D possibly corresponds to TRBD1 (5 bases). V lost 5 bases, J lost 7 bases, and 10 bases lay in between. Per the germline V gene, CDR1 is SGHVS and CDR2 is FQNEAQ. This CDR3 is 12 amino acids long. CDR3 protein: CASSISGNTQYF. The DNA of the CDR3 is TGTGCCAGCAGCATCTCAGGGAATACGCAGTATTTT.

V is TRBV10-2 and J is TRBJ2-7, with D possibly being TRBD2 (5 bases). Trimming left V 2 bases short and J 12 bases short, with 17 bases between. There are 13 residues in the CDR3. CDR1 is WSHSY, CDR2 SAAADI, per germline. The CDR3 region is CASSEPSRETLYF. In nucleotides, the CDR3 is TGCGCCAGCAGTGAGCCTAGTAGGGAGACCCTGTACTTC.

The chain combines TRBV29-1 with TRBJ2-1; 9 bases fit TRBD2. The CDR3 has 14 residues. Per the germline V gene, CDR1 is SQVTM and CDR2 is ANQGSEA. V shed 5 bases, J shed 13 bases, and the junction held 15 bases outside the gene matches. CDR3 region: CSVQTSGGRETQFF. CDR3 DNA sequence: TGCAGCGTTCAGACTAGCGGAGGGAGAGAGACCCAGTTCTTC.

V gene TRBV2 combines with J gene TRBJ2-5; D is undetermined. V was pared by 5 bases and J by 5 bases, with 15 bases between. Germline V gene lookup returns CDR1 SNHLY and CDR2 FYNNEI. The CDR3 is 14 amino acids. The CDR3 sequence: CASSPTAVRETQYF. The CDR3 region has the DNA TGTGCCAGCAGTCCGACCGCGGTTAGGGAGACCCAGTACTTC.

This clonotype was observed a handful of times. This sequence joins TRBV7-2 and TRBJ2-7; the D gene is possibly TRBD1 (6 bases). V was pared by 1 base and J by 6 bases, with 16 bases between. Germline CDR1 reads SGHTA; CDR2 reads FQGNSA. The CDR3 totals 15 residues. CDR3 amino acids: CASSLGWVGGGEQYF. The CDR3 DNA follows: TGTGCCAGCAGCTTAGGTTGGGTAGGGGGTGGCGAGCAGTACTTC.

The chain joins TRBV6-1 to TRBJ1-1; 7 nucleotides agree with TRBD1. The V gene's germline CDR1 is MNHNS and CDR2 SASEGT. With 5 bases clipped from V and 4 bases from J, the junction kept 10 bases outside the gene matches. There are 15 residues in the CDR3. DNA for the CDR3: TGTGCCAGCAGTCGACAGGGTGAGGGGAGCACTGAAGCTTTCTTT. This codes for CASSRQGEGSTEAFF.

This chain joins TRBV4-1 and TRBJ1-1; D not resolved. V was shortened by 4 bases and J by 1 base, with 16 bases between the two germline ends. Germline CDR1 and CDR2: MGHRA and YSYEKL. This CDR3 is built from 16 residues. CDR3 nucleotide sequence: TGCGCCAGCAGCCGACGTACAATAGAATCGAACACTGAAGCTTTCTTT. Encoded protein: CASSRRTIESNTEAFF.

The rearrangement joins TRBV7-3 to TRBJ2-1; D may correspond to TRBD1 or TRBD2 (5 bases each). Trimming shortened V by 2 bases and J by 7 bases, and 21 bases separated the two germline ends. The CDR3 is made up of 17 amino acids. The germline V gene encodes CDR1 SGHTA and CDR2 FQGTGA. In DNA form, the CDR3 reads TGTGCCAGCAGCTTATCGTCTCGGGGACGAAAACAAAATGAGCAGTTCTTC. This translates into CASSLSSRGRKQNEQFF.

This clonotype was observed a few times. This may come from a read error, since a much larger clone is one base off. J is TRBJ2-1 and V is TRBV13; maybe TRBD1 (5 bases). Matching the DNA end better, TRBJ2-7 makes the J call doubtful. The CDR3 is made up of 15 amino acids. CDR1 and CDR2 (germline): PRHDT, FYEKMQ (reference sequence). CDR3 coding DNA: TGTGCCAGCAGCTTAGACAGGAGCTCCTACAATGAGCAGTACTTC. It translates to CASSLDRSSYNEQYF.

The chain uses TRBV4-2 and TRBJ2-7; 11 nucleotides match TRBD2. CDR1 and CDR2 (germline): LGHNA, YNFKEQ. Trimming took 2 bases from V and 0 from J; bases not matched to a gene: 6. This CDR3 region has 17 residues. The CDR3 bases are TGTGCCAGCAGCCAATTAGCGGGAGGGCCTTTCTCCTACGAGCAGTACTTC. It is translated as CASSQLAGGPFSYEQYF.

This chain uses TRBV20-1 with TRBJ2-7, with 9 bases lining up with TRBD1. Germline assignment: CDR1 DFQATT and CDR2 SNEGSKA (reference sequence). The CDR3 runs to 15 residues. The junction had 7 bases not matched to a gene; V was cut back by 0 bases and J by 4 bases. The CDR3 is CSARDQTGGVYEQYF. The CDR3 DNA follows: TGCAGTGCTAGAGATCAAACAGGGGGCGTTTACGAGCAGTACTTC.

Only a few counts were recorded for this clonotype. The chain recombines TRBV28 with TRBJ2-1; D remains unclear. This CDR3 is 13 amino acids long. V was pared by 10 bases and J by 6 bases, with 16 bases between. Germline loops: CDR1 MDHEN, CDR2 SYDVKM. CDR3 coding DNA: TGTGCCACCCAAGCGCCGATCCCCAATGAGCAGTTCTTC. Encoded protein: CATQAPIPNEQFF.

This clonotype has a handful of counts. The CDR3 DNA sequence: TGCAGCGTCCCTATTGGGGCTAGCCCGCGGTATTTT. It translates to CSVPIGASPRYF. This sequence joins TRBV29-1 and TRBJ2-3, with D perhaps being TRBD1 or TRBD2 (5 bases each). The V end lost 6 bases, the J end lost 14 bases, and 21 bases lay between the germline ends. The CDR3 totals 12 residues. In germline, CDR1 is SQVTM, CDR2 ANQGSEA.

This clonotype has only one observation. This chain connects TRBV7-9 to TRBJ2-1; D tentatively fits TRBD1 or TRBD2 (5 bases each). The CDR3 covers 16 residues. Deletions cut 3 bases from V and 7 bases from J, with 19 bases between. Per the germline V gene, CDR1 is SEHNR and CDR2 is FQNEAQ (reference sequence). This CDR3 is CASSLISGPRVNEQFF. The CDR3 DNA reads TGTGCCAGCAGCTTGATTTCGGGACCGAGAGTGAATGAGCAGTTCTTC. Complete variable domain (other parts from reference TRBV7-9 and TRBJ2-1): DTGVSQNPRHKITKRGQNVTFRCDPISEHNRLYWYRQTLGQGPEFLTYFQNEAQLEKSRLLSDRFSAERPKGSFSTLEIQRTEQGDSAMYLCASSLISGPRVNEQFFGPGTRLTVL.

There are a few counts of this clonotype. This chain links TRBV12-3 or TRBV12-4 with TRBJ2-5; D may correspond to TRBD1 or TRBD2 (5 bases each). The CDR3 contains 14 residues. The germline V and J ends were trimmed by 8 bases and 0 bases, with 13 bases remaining between them. This CDR3 is CASLPGGYQETQYF. For the CDR3, the DNA is TGTGCCAGCCTCCCTGGGGGTTACCAAGAGACCCAGTACTTC.

This clonotype was detected only a few times. V gene TRBV10-3 combines with J gene TRBJ1-2, with D tentatively TRBD1 (6 bases). This CDR3 is built from 16 residues. With 3 bases removed from V and 5 bases from J, the gap between germline ends came to 19 bases. From germline, CDR1 is ENHRY and CDR2 SYGVKD. CDR3 nucleotide sequence: TGTGCCATCAGTGATTTATGGACAGTTTACTTATATGGCTACACCTTC. This gives the protein CAISDLWTVYLYGYTF.

The chain employs TRBV24-1 and TRBJ2-3; 9 nucleotides match TRBD1. V lost 3 bases to trimming and J lost 2 bases; unmatched junction nucleotides: 5. From germline, CDR1 is KGHDR and CDR2 SFDVKD. The CDR3 sequence is 16 residues long. CDR3 nucleotide sequence: TGTGCCACCAGTGATCTGGACAGGGGAAACACAGATACGCAGTATTTT. It codes for CATSDLDRGNTDTQYF.

In its sample, this clonotype was seen once. The chain recombines TRBV6-2 or TRBV6-3 with TRBJ1-2; D gene ambiguous. The CDR3 extends over 15 amino acids. Trimming took off 0 bases at V and 4 bases at J, with 12 bases between the two ends. CDR1 MNHEY and CDR2 SVGEGT come from the germline V gene. The DNA for the CDR3 is TGTGCCAGCAGTTACTCGGTCCCCTTCGGCTATGGCTACACCTTC. Translation gives CASSYSVPFGYGYTF.

The CDR3 bases are TGTGCCAGCAGCCAAGAACAGGGACGAGGCTATGGCTACACCTTC. It specifies CASSQEQGRGYGYTF. The rearrangement joins TRBV3-1 to TRBJ1-2; the D gene is possibly TRBD1 (6 bases). The CDR3 is made up of 15 amino acids. V lost 0 bases and J lost 4, with 12 bases in between. Germline lookup yields CDR1 LGHDT and CDR2 YNNKEL (reference sequence). The variable domain in full, with the rest retrieved from reference TRBV3-1 and TRBJ1-2, is DTAVSQTPKYLVTQMGNDKSIKCEQNLGHDTMYWYKQDSKKFLKIMFSYNNKELIINETVPNRFSPKSPDKAHLNLHINSLELGDSAVYFCASSQEQGRGYGYTFGSGTRLTVV.

V usage is TRBV29-1 and J usage is TRBJ2-1; possible D gene TRBD1, 5 bases. There are 14 residues in the CDR3. Germline V lookup: CDR1 SQVTM, CDR2 ANQGSEA. The V end was cut by 1 base, the J end by 7 bases, with 14 bases between. The CDR3 region has the DNA TGCAGCGTTGAAGGTGGGGCTAGTGGGAATGAGCAGTTCTTC. Translating it yields CSVEGGASGNEQFF.